Below, 19 T cell receptor beta chains from the same sample are listed, as sequenced in a study of T cells in Graves' hyperthyroidism and ophthalmopathy. Amplified TCR beta CDR3 regions came from RNA transcripts. When the TCR CDR3 underwent first-round RT-PCR, the HTBI primer set was used. TCRdb independently ran MiXCR on the multiplex PCR reads; one entry per CDR3 protein. Of hundreds of thousands of distinct CDR3 sequences in the sample, around a quarter were seen once. The sample was blood. These receptors originate from a woman aged 30 to 39 with Graves' ophthalmopathy.

This clonotype has at least ten counts. The chain links TRBV6-1 to TRBJ1-1, with D perhaps matching TRBD1 (6 bases). The CDR3 contains 16 residues. V lost 6 bases and J 2 bases, leaving 19 bases between the germline ends. The germline gives CDR1 MNHNS, CDR2 SASEGT. The CDR3 loop is CASRRTQGRRNTEAFF. For the CDR3, the DNA is TGTGCCAGCAGGAGGACACAGGGTCGTCGTAACACTGAAGCTTTCTTT.

The table lists this clonotype with many counts. This sequence joins TRBV20-1 and TRBJ1-2, with 8 positions matching TRBD1. The CDR3 is made up of 11 amino acids. The trim removed 5 bases at V and 8 bases at J, leaving 4 bases unmatched. Germline V CDR1 and CDR2: DFQATT, SNEGSKA (reference sequence). The CDR3 sequence is CSAPRTGGYTF. The DNA of the CDR3 is TGCAGTGCTCCCAGGACAGGGGGCTACACCTTC.

This clonotype was counted ten times or more. The rearrangement joins TRBV3-1 to TRBJ1-2; D might be TRBD1 (5 bases). Germline loops: CDR1 LGHDT, CDR2 YNNKEL (reference sequence). The CDR3 has 16 residues. The V gene lost 0 bases and the J gene lost 4 bases, with 15 bases spanning the gap. For the CDR3, the DNA is TGTGCCAGCAGCCAAGAAGGATGGGGGTCTGGCTATGGCTACACCTTC. Encoded protein: CASSQEGWGSGYGYTF.

This clonotype was recorded many times. This chain joins TRBV12-3 or TRBV12-4 and TRBJ2-5; D gene ambiguous. The CDR3 length is 14 residues. Trimming shortened V by 6 bases and J by 5 bases, and 16 bases separated the two germline ends. CDR3 nucleotide sequence: TGTGCCAGCAGCCTTTCGTGGACGGGCGAGACCCAGTACTTC. Translation: CASSLSWTGETQYF.

This clonotype came up a few times. DNA of the CDR3: TGTGCCAGCAGCTTATCCCCGGGGAGGGAGCTGTTTTTT. Its translation is CASSLSPGRELFF. The rearrangement joins TRBV7-3 to TRBJ2-2; TRBD2 is a possible D gene (5 bases). The CDR3 is made up of 13 amino acids. Germline V gene lookup returns CDR1 SGHTA and CDR2 FQGTGA. V dropped 2 bases and J dropped 9 bases, with 10 bases sitting between them.

This clonotype was seen ten or more times. The chain is built from TRBV6-2 or TRBV6-3 and TRBJ1-2; 7 nucleotides line up with TRBD1. Trimming at V came to 4 bases and at J to 6 bases, leaving 8 bases not matched to a gene. The V gene's germline CDR1 is MNHEY and CDR2 SVGEGT. This CDR3 comprises 14 residues. CDR3 in DNA: TGTGCCAGCAGTTTAATACAGGGGAACGATGGCTACACCTTC. This encodes CASSLIQGNDGYTF.

This clonotype has at least ten counts. The CDR3 nucleotides read TGTGCCAGCAGCCCCCTAACAGGGGGCGTGACATCCTACGAGCAGTACTTC. The encoded protein is CASSPLTGGVTSYEQYF. This chain links TRBV28 with TRBJ2-7, with 9 bases matching TRBD1. J was trimmed by 1 base and V by 6 bases; bases with no gene match: 13. Germline CDR1 MDHEN, CDR2 SYDVKM. The CDR3 runs to 17 residues.

The V call is TRBV5-1, the J call TRBJ1-6; D unresolved. Germline V CDR1 and CDR2: SGHRS, YFSETQ. The CDR3 runs to 15 residues. V was shortened by 3 bases and J by 8 bases, with 15 bases between the two germline ends. The CDR3 DNA sequence: TGCGCCAGCAGCTCCTTTCCCGGAAAGGATTCACCCCTCCACTTT. Amino acids: CASSSFPGKDSPLHF.

This clonotype was recorded many times. The chain is built from TRBV29-1 and TRBJ2-5; TRBD2 matches at 11 bases. Looked up from germline, CDR1 is SQVTM and CDR2 is ANQGSEA. V shed 4 bases, J shed 5 bases, and the junction held 12 bases outside the gene matches. The CDR3 sequence is 16 residues long. CDR3 loop: CSVVSGGAEIGETQYF. CDR3 coding DNA: TGCAGCGTTGTTAGCGGGGGGGCAGAAATTGGCGAGACCCAGTACTTC.

This clonotype was recorded many times. This rearrangement joins TRBV11-1 to TRBJ2-7, with TRBD1 matching 9 bases. Germline V CDR1 and CDR2: SGHAT, FQDESV (reference sequence). The J segment lost 1 base and the V segment lost 5 bases, leaving 12 bases of the junction unmatched. The CDR3 has 17 residues. The CDR3 nucleotides are TGTGCCAGCAGCGCGGGACAGGGAGGCACCTTTTCCTACGAGCAGTACTTC. This sequence encodes CASSAGQGGTFSYEQYF.

This clonotype was counted many times. This chain connects TRBV5-1 to TRBJ2-7, with 7 bases identical to TRBD1. Germline CDR1 and CDR2: SGHRS and YFSETQ. Losses at the gene ends were 3 bases for V and 3 bases for J; bases not matched to a gene: 9. The CDR3 is 15 residues long. CDR3 in amino acids: CASSYRQGSNYEQYF. CDR3 sequence (DNA): TGCGCCAGCAGCTATAGACAGGGCAGTAACTACGAGCAGTACTTC.

A few counts support this clonotype. The chain has TRBV7-9 and TRBJ2-5; 8 bases are shared with TRBD1. CDR3 length: 15 amino acids. The V segment lost 1 base and the J segment 5 bases; nucleotides outside the gene matches: 6. CDR1 SEHNR and CDR2 FQNEAQ come from the germline V gene (reference sequence). CDR3 in DNA: TGTGCCAGCAGCTTAGACAGGGGGGTGTGGGAGACCCAGTACTTC. The encoded protein is CASSLDRGVWETQYF.

This clonotype appeared a single time. A junction boundary mismatches the germline segment, possibly from a read error. V usage is TRBV29-1 and J usage is TRBJ1-5; TRBD1 is a possible D gene (5 bases). The CDR3 totals 13 residues. Germline V CDR1 and CDR2: SQVTM, ANQGSEA. CDR3 sequence (DNA): TGCAGCGTTACGACAGCGGGCAATCAGCCTCAGCATTTT. It yields the protein CSVTTAGNQPQHF.

Of note for this clonotype: This could be a read error, since a much larger clone is one nucleotide away. The V gene is TRBV3-1, the J gene TRBJ2-2; D might be TRBD1 (5 bases). The CDR3 loop spans 14 amino acids. The germline V gene has CDR1 LGHDT and CDR2 YNNKEL (reference sequence). V lost 4 bases, J lost 0 bases, and 6 bases lay in between. The CDR3 region is CASSRQTNTGELFF. The CDR3 DNA reads as TGTGCCAGCAGCCGACAGACGAACACCGGGGAGCTGTTTTTT.

This clonotype appeared many times. The chain uses TRBV27 and TRBJ1-5; TRBD1 is a possible D gene (5 bases). CDR3 length: 15 amino acids. V was clipped by 3 bases and J by 2 bases, with 11 bases between them. Germline CDR1 MNHEY, CDR2 SMNVEV (reference sequence). The chain's CDR3 is CASSLGRGRNQPQHF. The CDR3 nucleotides read TGTGCCAGCAGTTTGGGCCGGGGCCGCAATCAGCCCCAGCATTTT.

In this sample, this clonotype turned up many times. The chain is built from TRBV29-1 and TRBJ2-7; D remains unclear. The V end was cut by 0 bases, the J end by 3 bases, with 6 bases between. This CDR3 has 12 amino acids. Germline V gives CDR1 SQVTM, CDR2 ANQGSEA. The CDR3 sequence is CSVEDSDYEQYF. The CDR3 nucleotides are TGCAGCGTTGAAGATTCAGACTACGAGCAGTACTTC.

The chain links TRBV10-3 to TRBJ2-5; 10 positions match TRBD1. Per germline, CDR1 ENHRY and CDR2 SYGVKD. The CDR3 covers 16 residues. With V trimmed by 2 bases and J by 3 bases, 6 bases remained unmatched. As DNA, the CDR3 is TGTGCCATCAGTGAGGTCGGGACAGGGGAGGAAGAGACCCAGTACTTC. This codes for CAISEVGTGEEETQYF.

This clonotype was recorded at least ten times. The chain recombines TRBV7-8 with TRBJ2-7, with D perhaps TRBD1 (6 bases). V shed 5 bases and J shed 4 bases, with 18 bases lying between them. Germline loops: CDR1 SGHVS, CDR2 FQNEAQ. The CDR3 contains 15 residues. CDR3 nucleotide sequence: TGTGCCAGCAGCCAAGACAGGAGGCTTGAGTACGAGCAGTACTTC. Its protein is CASSQDRRLEYEQYF. The full variable domain, its missing parts supplied by reference TRBV7-8 and TRBJ2-7, is GAGVSQSPRYKVAKRGQDVALRCDPISGHVSLFWYQQALGQGPEFLTYFQNEAQLDKSGLPSDRFFAERPEGSVSTLKIQRTQQEDSAVYLCASSQDRRLEYEQYFGPGTRLTVT.

This clonotype was detected many times. V gene TRBV14 combines with J gene TRBJ2-7; no reliable D call. Germline V gene lookup returns CDR1 SGHDN and CDR2 FVKESK. Trimming took off 1 base at V and 5 bases at J, with 12 bases between the two ends. The CDR3 totals 14 residues. The CDR3 sequence: CASSQVLRVHEQYF. In DNA form, the CDR3 reads TGTGCCAGCAGCCAAGTTCTCCGGGTCCACGAGCAGTACTTC. The variable domain in full, completed from reference TRBV14 and TRBJ2-7, reads EAGVTQFPSHSVIEKGQTVTLRCDPISGHDNLYWYRRVMGKEIKFLLHFVKESKQDESGMPNNRFLAERTGGTYSTLKVQPAELEDSGVYFCASSQVLRVHEQYFGPGTRLTVT.